This TCR beta chain was captured by sequencing in a study of CDR3 diversity in severe acne. The CDR3 sequence is 15 residues long. Per germline, CDR1 SGHRS and CDR2 YFSETQ. V was clipped by 5 bases and J by 6 bases; unmatched bases: 8. MiXCR, run by TCRdb on the PCR reads, gives a single entry per CDR3 protein. The data show more than 80,000 distinct CDR3 sequences, with around 50% seen just once and approximately 10% held by the top ten. This chain joins TRBV5-1 and TRBJ2-7; 13 positions match TRBD2. The TCR comes from a male donor with severe acne vulgaris. The sequencing sample was made of blood. CDR3 in amino acids: CASSISLAGGPEQYF. For the CDR3, the DNA is TGCGCCAGCAGTATATCACTAGCGGGAGGGCCCGAGCAGTACTTC.